This T cell receptor beta chain stems from a study of identical twins. Notes on the study in general: Memory repertoires lacked the insertion deficit that abundant cord blood beta clonotypes showed. Weaker excess twin sharing was seen among beta out-of-frame sequences.

About this clonotype itself: What it binds is not known.

With template switching, a universal primer site was added, and the cDNA carried unique molecular identifiers. TCRdb reanalysed the 5' RACE reads using MiXCR and keeps one entry per CDR3 protein. Altogether some 560,000 distinct CDR3 sequences are present, nearly 10% being singletons, with the ten largest covering under 3.5%. These data were also reused for a study on yellow fever vaccine responses in identical twins.

The receptor comes from a young woman in good health. Sequenced sample: PBMCs.

In DNA, the CDR3 is TGTGCCAGCAGCTCCATCGGATACGAGCAGTACTTC. As protein: CASSSIGYEQYF. The chain combines TRBV11-2 with TRBJ2-7, with unresolved D. The V end lost 4 bases, the J end lost 4 bases, and 8 bases lay between the germline ends. The CDR3 is 12 residues long. In germline, CDR1 is SGHAT, CDR2 FQNNGV.